This T cell receptor (beta chain) was sequenced during a study of molecular identifiers for immune sequencing clone quantification. About this clonotype itself: Its cognate antigen is unknown. A much larger clonotype is one base distant, so this may be a read error.

Study-wide results and limits: Identical TCR molecules can share a barcode, and this sharing could underestimate highly expanded clone sizes.

The CD8+CD4-CCR7+CD45RA+ phenotype defined the sorted naive CD8 T cells. Germline loops: CDR1 LGHNA, CDR2 YSLEER. The CDR3 spans 13 residues. V lost 1 base, J lost 4 bases, and 8 bases lay in between. In TCRdb, the PCR reads were re-called with MiXCR into one record per CDR3 protein. The data contain more than 250,000 distinct CDR3 sequences, roughly a fifth of them seen just once; the ten biggest clones take up under 0.95%. The chain is built from TRBV4-3 and TRBJ2-7; no clear D gene. Material for sequencing was naive CD8+ T cells from blood, with Jurkat cell RNA spiked in. Sample subset: FACS-sorted CD8+CD4-CCR7+CD45RA+ naive T cells. The receptor's source is a human donor in good health. Some libraries in this study had Jurkat cell RNA spiked in. CDR3 amino acids: CASSQGTEYEQYF. CDR3 nucleotides: TGCGCCAGCAGCCAAGGTACGGAGTACGAGCAGTACTTC.